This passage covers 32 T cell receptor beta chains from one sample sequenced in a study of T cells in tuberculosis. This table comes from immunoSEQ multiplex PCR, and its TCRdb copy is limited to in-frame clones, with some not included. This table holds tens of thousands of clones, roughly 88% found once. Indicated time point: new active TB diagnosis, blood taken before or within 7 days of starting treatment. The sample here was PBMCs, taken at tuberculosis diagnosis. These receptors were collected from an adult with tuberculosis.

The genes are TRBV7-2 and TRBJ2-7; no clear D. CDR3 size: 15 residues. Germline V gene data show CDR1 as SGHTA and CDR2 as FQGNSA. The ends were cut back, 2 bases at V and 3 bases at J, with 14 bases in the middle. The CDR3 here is CASSLHSGSVYEQYF. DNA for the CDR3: TGTGCCAGCAGCTTACATTCTGGTTCGGTCTACGAGCAGTACTTC.

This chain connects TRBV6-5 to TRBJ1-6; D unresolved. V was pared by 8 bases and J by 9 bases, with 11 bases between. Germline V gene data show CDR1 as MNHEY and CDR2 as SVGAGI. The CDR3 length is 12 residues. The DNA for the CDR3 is TGTGCCAGCTGGGCGGGCATTTCACCCCTCCACTTT. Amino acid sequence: CASWAGISPLHF.

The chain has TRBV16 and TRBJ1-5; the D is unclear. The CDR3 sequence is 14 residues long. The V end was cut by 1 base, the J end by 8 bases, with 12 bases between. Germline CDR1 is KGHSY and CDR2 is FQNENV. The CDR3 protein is CASSQFRGNEPQHF. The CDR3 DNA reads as TGTGCCAGCAGCCAATTCCGCGGGAACGAGCCCCAGCATTTT.

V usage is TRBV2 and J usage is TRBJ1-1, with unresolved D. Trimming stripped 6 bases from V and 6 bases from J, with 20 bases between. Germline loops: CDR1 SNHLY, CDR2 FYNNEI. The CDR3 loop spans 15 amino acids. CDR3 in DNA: TGTGCCAGCAGGGTTAACCCGACCCTCGGGGCTGAAGCTTTCTTT. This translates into CASRVNPTLGAEAFF.

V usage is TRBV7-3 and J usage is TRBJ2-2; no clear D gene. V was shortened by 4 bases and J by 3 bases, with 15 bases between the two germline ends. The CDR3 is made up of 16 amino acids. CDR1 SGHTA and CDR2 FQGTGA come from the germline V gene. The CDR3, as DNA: TGTGCCAGCAGCTCCCCAGGTGGATTGGACACCGGGGAGCTGTTTTTT. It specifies CASSSPGGLDTGELFF.

The CDR3, as DNA: TGTGCCAGCAGCTTGTCTGACGGCCACCGGGGTGAAGCTTTCTTT. As protein: CASSLSDGHRGEAFF. The V gene is TRBV7-9, the J gene TRBJ1-1; D is undetermined. CDR1 and CDR2 from the germline V gene are SEHNR and FQNEAQ (reference sequence). The CDR3 consists of 15 residues. Trimming shortened V by 3 bases and J by 7 bases, and 18 bases separated the two germline ends.

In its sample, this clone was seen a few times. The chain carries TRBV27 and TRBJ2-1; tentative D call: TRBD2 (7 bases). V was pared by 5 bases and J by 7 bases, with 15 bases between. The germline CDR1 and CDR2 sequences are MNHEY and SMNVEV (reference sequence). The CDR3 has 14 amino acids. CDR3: CASSNGGPRNEQFF. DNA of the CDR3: TGTGCCAGCAGTAACGGGGGGCCCAGGAATGAGCAGTTCTTC.

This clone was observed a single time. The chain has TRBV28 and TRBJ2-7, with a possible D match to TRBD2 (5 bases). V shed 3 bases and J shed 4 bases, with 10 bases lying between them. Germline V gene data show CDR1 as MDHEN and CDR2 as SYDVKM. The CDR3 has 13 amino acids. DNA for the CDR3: TGTGCCAGCAGTTTCGCGGGTCCGTACGAGCAGTACTTC. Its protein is CASSFAGPYEQYF. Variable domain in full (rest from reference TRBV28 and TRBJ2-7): DVKVTQSSRYLVKRTGEKVFLECVQDMDHENMFWYRQDPGLGLRLIYFSYDVKMKEKGDIPEGYSVSREKKERFSLILESASTNQTSMYLCASSFAGPYEQYFGPGTRLTVT.

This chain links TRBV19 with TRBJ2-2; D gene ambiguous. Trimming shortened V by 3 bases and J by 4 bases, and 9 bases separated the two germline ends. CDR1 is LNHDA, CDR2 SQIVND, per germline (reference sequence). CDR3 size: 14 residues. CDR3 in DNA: TGTGCCAGTAGTATTTGGGCCTCCACCGGGGAGCTGTTTTTT. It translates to CASSIWASTGELFF.

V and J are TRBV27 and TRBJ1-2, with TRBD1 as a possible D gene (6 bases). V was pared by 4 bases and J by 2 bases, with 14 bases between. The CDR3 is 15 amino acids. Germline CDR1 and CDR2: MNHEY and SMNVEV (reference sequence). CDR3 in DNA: TGTGCCAGCAGTTCCGGACAGACAGTCAACTATGGCTACACCTTC. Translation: CASSSGQTVNYGYTF.

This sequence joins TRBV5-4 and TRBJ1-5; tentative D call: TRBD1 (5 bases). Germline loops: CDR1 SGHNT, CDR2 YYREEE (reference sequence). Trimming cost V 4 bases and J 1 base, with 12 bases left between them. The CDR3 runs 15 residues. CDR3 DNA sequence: TGTGCCAGCAGCCCCGGGGGGACGAGCAATCAGCCCCAGCATTTT. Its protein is CASSPGGTSNQPQHF. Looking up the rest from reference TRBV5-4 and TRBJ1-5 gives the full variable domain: ETGVTQSPTHLIKTRGQQVTLRCSSQSGHNTVSWYQQALGQGPQFIFQYYREEENGRGNFPPRFSGLQFPNYSSELNVNALELDDSALYLCASSPGGTSNQPQHFGDGTRLSIL.

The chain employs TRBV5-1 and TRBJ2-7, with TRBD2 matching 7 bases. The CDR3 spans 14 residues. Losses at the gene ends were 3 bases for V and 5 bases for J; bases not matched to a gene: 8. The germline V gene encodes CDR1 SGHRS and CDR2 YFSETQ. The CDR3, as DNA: TGCGCCAGCAGCTCTCTGGGGGGGTTCGACGAGCAGTACTTC. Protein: CASSSLGGFDEQYF.

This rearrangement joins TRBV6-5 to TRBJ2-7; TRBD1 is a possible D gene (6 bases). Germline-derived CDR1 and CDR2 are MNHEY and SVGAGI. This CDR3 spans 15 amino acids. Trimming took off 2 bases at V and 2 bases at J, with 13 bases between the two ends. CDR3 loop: CASSYRWGQAYEQYF. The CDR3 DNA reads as TGTGCCAGCAGTTACCGGTGGGGACAAGCCTACGAGCAGTACTTC.

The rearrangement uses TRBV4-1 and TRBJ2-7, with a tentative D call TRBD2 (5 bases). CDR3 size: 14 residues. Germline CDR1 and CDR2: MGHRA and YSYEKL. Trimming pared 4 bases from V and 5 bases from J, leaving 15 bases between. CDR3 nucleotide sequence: TGCGCCAGCAGCCCTCGACGGGGAGTGAACGAGCAGTACTTC. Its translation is CASSPRRGVNEQYF.

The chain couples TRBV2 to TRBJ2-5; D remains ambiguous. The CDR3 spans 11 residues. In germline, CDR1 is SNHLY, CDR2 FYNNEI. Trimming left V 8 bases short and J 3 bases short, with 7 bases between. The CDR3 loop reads CASAGEETQYF. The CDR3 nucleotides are TGTGCCAGCGCCGGAGAAGAGACCCAGTACTTC.

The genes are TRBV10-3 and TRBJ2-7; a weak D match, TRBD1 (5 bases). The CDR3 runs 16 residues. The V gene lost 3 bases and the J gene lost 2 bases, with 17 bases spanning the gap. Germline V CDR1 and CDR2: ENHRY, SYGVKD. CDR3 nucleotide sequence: TGTGCCATCAGTGATCTCGGTAGGGGTTTGACCTACGAGCAGTACTTC. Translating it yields CAISDLGRGLTYEQYF.

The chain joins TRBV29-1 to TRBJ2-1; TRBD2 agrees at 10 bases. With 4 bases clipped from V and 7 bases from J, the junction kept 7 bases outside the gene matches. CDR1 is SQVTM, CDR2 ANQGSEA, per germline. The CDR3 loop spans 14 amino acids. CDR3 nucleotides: TGCAGCGTTGGGGAAGCGGGGGGGAAGAATGAGCAGTTCTTC. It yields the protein CSVGEAGGKNEQFF.

In DNA, the CDR3 is TGTGCCAGCAGCGTAGGGGCCTTAGCCAAAAACATTCAGTACTTC. Protein: CASSVGALAKNIQYF. The chain carries TRBV9 and TRBJ2-4; unclear D gene. With 0 bases removed from V and 0 bases from J, the gap between germline ends came to 7 bases. The CDR3 is 15 residues long. The V gene's germline CDR1 is SGDLS and CDR2 YYNGEE.

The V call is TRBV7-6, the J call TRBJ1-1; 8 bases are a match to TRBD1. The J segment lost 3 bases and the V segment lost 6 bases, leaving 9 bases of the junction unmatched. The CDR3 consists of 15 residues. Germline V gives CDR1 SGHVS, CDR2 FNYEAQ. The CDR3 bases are TGTGCCAGCAGTTCAGGGGGCGCGGGTCACACTGAAGCTTTCTTT. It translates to CASSSGGAGHTEAFF. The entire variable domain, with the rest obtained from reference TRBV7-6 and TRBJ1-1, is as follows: GAGVSQSPRYKVTKRGQDVALRCDPISGHVSLYWYRQALGQGPEFLTYFNYEAQQDKSGLPNDRFSAERPEGSISTLTIQRTEQRDSAMYRCASSSGGAGHTEAFFGQGTRLTVV.

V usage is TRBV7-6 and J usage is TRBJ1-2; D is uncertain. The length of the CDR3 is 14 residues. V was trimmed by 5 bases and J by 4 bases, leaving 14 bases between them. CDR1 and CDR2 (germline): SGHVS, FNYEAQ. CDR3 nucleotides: TGTGCCAGCAGCGGTAGACATGAATCCTATGGCTACACCTTC. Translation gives CASSGRHESYGYTF.

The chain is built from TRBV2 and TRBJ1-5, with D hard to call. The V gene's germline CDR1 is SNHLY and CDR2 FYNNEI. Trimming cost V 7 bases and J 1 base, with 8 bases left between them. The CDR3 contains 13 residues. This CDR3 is CASNGFSNQPQHF. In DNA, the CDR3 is TGTGCCAGCAACGGGTTCAGCAATCAGCCCCAGCATTTT. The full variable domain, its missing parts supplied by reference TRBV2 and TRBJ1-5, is EPEVTQTPSHQVTQMGQEVILRCVPISNHLYFYWYRQILGQKVEFLVSFYNNEISEKSEIFDDQFSVERPDGSNFTLKIRSTKLEDSAMYFCASNGFSNQPQHFGDGTRLSIL.

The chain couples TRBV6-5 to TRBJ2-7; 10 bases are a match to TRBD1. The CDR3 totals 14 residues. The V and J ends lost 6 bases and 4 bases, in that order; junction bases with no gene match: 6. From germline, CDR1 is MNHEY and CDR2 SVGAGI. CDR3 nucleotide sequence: TGTGCCAGCAGACCGGGACAGGGGTCTTACGAGCAGTACTTC. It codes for CASRPGQGSYEQYF.

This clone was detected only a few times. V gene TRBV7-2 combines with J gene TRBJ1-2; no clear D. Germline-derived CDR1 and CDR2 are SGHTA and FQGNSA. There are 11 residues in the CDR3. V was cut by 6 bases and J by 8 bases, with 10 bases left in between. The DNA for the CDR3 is TGTGCCAGCAGTTCCGGAGGAGGCTACACCTTC. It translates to CASSSGGGYTF. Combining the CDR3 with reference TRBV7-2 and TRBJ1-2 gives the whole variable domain GAGVSQSPSNKVTEKGKDVELRCDPISGHTALYWYRQSLGQGLEFLIYFQGNSAPDKSGLPSDRFSAERTGGSVSTLTIQRTQQEDSAVYLCASSSGGGYTFGSGTRLTVV.

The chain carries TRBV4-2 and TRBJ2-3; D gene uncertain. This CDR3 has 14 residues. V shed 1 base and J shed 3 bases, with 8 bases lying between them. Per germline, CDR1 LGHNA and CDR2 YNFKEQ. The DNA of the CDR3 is TGTGCCAGCAGCCAAGCCTCCGGTACAGATACGCAGTATTTT. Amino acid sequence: CASSQASGTDTQYF.

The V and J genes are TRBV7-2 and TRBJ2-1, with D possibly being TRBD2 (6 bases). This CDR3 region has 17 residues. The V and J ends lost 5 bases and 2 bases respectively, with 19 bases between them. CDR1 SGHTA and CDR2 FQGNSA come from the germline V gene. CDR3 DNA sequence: TGTGCCAGCAGCCCCCTCCCCTTGGGACTGGCCTACAATGAGCAGTTCTTC. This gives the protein CASSPLPLGLAYNEQFF.

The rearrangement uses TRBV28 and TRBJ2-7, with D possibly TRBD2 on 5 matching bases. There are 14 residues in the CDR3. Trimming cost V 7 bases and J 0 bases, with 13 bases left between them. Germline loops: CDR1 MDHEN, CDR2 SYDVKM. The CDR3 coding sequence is TGTGCCAGCACCCCGGAGAGGGCCTCCTACGAGCAGTACTTC. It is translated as CASTPERASYEQYF.

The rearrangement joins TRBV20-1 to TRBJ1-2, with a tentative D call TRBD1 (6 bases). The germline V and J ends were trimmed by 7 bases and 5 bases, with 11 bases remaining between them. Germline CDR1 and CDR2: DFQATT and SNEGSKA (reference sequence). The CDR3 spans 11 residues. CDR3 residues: CSVSGDYGYTF. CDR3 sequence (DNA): TGCAGTGTCTCAGGGGATTATGGCTACACCTTC.

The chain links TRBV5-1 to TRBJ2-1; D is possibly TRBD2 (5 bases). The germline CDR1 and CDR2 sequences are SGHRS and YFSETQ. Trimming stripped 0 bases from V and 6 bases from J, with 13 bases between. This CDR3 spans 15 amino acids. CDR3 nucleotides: TGCGCCAGCAGCTTGGCCGCCGGGATTATCAATGAGCAGTTCTTC. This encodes CASSLAAGIINEQFF.

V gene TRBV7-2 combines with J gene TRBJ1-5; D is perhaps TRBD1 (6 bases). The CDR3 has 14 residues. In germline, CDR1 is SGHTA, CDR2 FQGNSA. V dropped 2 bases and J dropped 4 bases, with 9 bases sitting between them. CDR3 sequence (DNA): TGTGCCAGCAGCTTAACGCAGGGGAATCAGCCCCAGCATTTT. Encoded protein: CASSLTQGNQPQHF.

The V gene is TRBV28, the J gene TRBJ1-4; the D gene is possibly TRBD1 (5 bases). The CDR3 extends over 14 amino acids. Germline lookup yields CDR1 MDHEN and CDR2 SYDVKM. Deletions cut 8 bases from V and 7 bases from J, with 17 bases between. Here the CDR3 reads CASVGPGSGEKLFF. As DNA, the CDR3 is TGTGCCAGCGTGGGGCCAGGGTCTGGTGAAAAACTGTTTTTT. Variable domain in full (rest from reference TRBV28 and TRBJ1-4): DVKVTQSSRYLVKRTGEKVFLECVQDMDHENMFWYRQDPGLGLRLIYFSYDVKMKEKGDIPEGYSVSREKKERFSLILESASTNQTSMYLCASVGPGSGEKLFFGSGTQLSVL.

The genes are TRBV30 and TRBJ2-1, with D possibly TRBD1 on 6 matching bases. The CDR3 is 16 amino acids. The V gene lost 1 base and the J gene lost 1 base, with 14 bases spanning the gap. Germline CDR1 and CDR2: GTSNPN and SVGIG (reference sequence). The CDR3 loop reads CAWSDYRERSYNEQFF. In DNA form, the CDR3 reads TGTGCCTGGAGTGACTACAGGGAACGGTCCTACAATGAGCAGTTCTTC.

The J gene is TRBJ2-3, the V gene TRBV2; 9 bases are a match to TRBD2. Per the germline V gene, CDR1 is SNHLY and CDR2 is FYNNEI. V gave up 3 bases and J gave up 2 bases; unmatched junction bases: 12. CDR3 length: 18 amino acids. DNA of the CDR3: TGTGCCAGCAGTGACGTGGGCGGGGGGGCGAGTTTCACAGATACGCAGTATTTT. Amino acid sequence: CASSDVGGGASFTDTQYF.